Sequencing of this T cell receptor beta chain was carried out in a study of identical twins (dated by TCRdb to the mid-2010s). For the study in its entirety: To test whether fetal clonotypes persist, the study used deep sequencing on TCR alpha and beta repertoires from monozygotic twins, unrelated adults of various ages, and cord blood. To rule out contamination, the twin experiments were replicated at different times with different library preparation protocols. Points the paper makes about the study in general: A weaker excess of twin sharing was found in beta out-of-frame sequences because the signal-to-noise ratio was lowered by fewer shared sequences. Invariant T cells such as MAIT and iNKT could partly confound zero-insertion analyses, although diverse VJ usage argued against such confounding for most clonotypes. Out-of-frame TCR alpha sequences shared between twins showed an excess of low generation-probability sequences compared with coincidental sharing between unrelated individuals. Because the same donors could not be followed over many years, conclusions were based on cross-sectional statistical analysis. Recombination models systematically underestimated out-of-frame TCR alpha sharing in monozygotic twins but agreed with sharing between unrelated individuals. Fewer insertions were carried by abundant cord blood beta clonotypes; a weaker similar trend was observed in young adult naive repertoires, while no such trend was observed in memory repertoires.

There are many counts of this clonotype. Its antigen is unknown. Base qualities are not provided; no much larger clone lies one nucleotide away. Only healthy Caucasian donors were included. The twin cohort consisted of three pairs of female monozygotic twins, all aged about 18 to 29 years. Positive isolation kits from Invitrogen were used to isolate the CD4+ and CD8+ T cell populations. Libraries came from 5' RACE. TCRdb names Illumina HiSeq 2000 as the instrument used. Template switching introduced a universal primer binding site; the final cDNA contained a unique molecular identifier, enabling accurate counting of TCR cDNA molecules. Specific primers in the conserved constant-segment region were used to synthesize first-strand cDNA for the TCR alpha and beta chains. To control for contamination, every cDNA library was double barcoded, receiving both a SMART-Mk sample barcode and Illumina barcodes. Two successive PCR steps introduced TruSeq adapter sequences along with Illumina sample barcodes. The TCR alpha and beta cDNA libraries were sequenced on the Illumina HiSeq platform using custom primers. Per the authors' processing: Unique molecular identifiers were extracted from raw reads with MiGEC, and CDR3 positions were determined with MiXCR. Recombination models were inferred per individual with the repgenHMM and IGoR tools using an EM algorithm. The tcR package in R was used for shared clonotype analysis, with sharing normalized by the product of cloneset sizes. To study raw recombination free of thymic and clonal selection effects, out-of-frame nonproductive sequences were analyzed. The raw public reads went through TCRdb reprocessing: fastp at Q25, MiXCR clone calling, in-frame beta chains kept. Rows are unified per CDR3 protein, each entry keeping the most common DNA and genes. Clone size and V and J calls follow TCRdb, not the original study. The sample table contains some 460,000 distinct CDR3 sequences; only one count was recorded for 12% to 15% of them. Clones ranked in the top ten supply roughly 0.5% of the sample.

The CDR3, cysteine through phenylalanine, is 13 amino acids long. Of all the DNA, just the CDR3 is kept, 39 bases in frame from base 1. The germline V and J ends show losses of 6 bases and 6 bases respectively, and no gene match explains 6 bases of the junction. The germline V gene gives CDR1 as SQVTM and CDR2 as ANQGSEA. These same records also appear under a second study, on yellow fever vaccine responses in identical twins. As that second paper reports: According to the authors, in identical twins the way T cells responded to vaccination appeared partly convergent and partly personalized. In identical twins, the study followed T cell clones that responded to the vaccine with precision.

The sample consisted of CD4+ T cells sorted from blood. The rearranged chain carries TRBV29-1 and TRBJ2-7; a stretch of 12 junction bases matches TRBD2. The source of this sequence is a woman between 18 and 29 years old in good health. The nucleotides read TGCAGCGTCCAGACTAGCGGGAGATCCGAGCAGTACTTC. It codes for CSVQTSGRSEQYF.